The T cell receptor beta chain under discussion was sequenced for a study of response to subunit inactivated influenza vaccine. CDR3 size: 19 residues. With 2 bases removed from V and 2 bases from J, the gap between germline ends came to 22 bases. Per germline, CDR1 MNHEY and CDR2 SVGAGI. One entry per CDR3 protein, called by TCRdb with MiXCR from the RT-PCR reads. In the table there are a few hundred thousand distinct CDR3 sequences, 6.5% to 8% of which are singletons. The chain recombines TRBV6-5 with TRBJ2-1; D may correspond to TRBD1 or TRBD2 (5 bases each). Specimen: PBMCs from blood, collected around 25 months after vaccination. The sequence came from a man between 45 and 75 years old who received an inactivated influenza vaccine. The CDR3 coding sequence is TGTGCCAGCAGTTACGGTCTACGGGACGCGCTGAGAACCTACAATGAGCAGTTCTTC. This translates into CASSYGLRDALRTYNEQFF.